The present T cell receptor (beta chain) was sequenced within a study of blood T cell repertoires in COVID-19. Original data processing: It was from reference gene primer amplification that nucleated cell counts were estimated. The table came from immunoSEQ multiplex PCR; TCRdb's copy has only in-frame clones and leaves some out. V and J calls plus clone size are reproduced from that table; the DNA served to infer D and trimming. The sample records hundreds of thousands of clones, nearly 90% being singletons. CDR3 size: 20 residues. V lost 3 bases to trimming and J lost 2 bases; unmatched junction nucleotides: 19. Germline-derived CDR1 and CDR2 are MGHRA and YSYEKL.

The J gene is TRBJ1-5, the V gene TRBV4-1, with 7 bases identical to TRBD1. The receptor was derived from a human donor in a cohort sampled during active COVID-19. Sequenced: peripheral blood. CDR3 coding DNA: TGCGCCAGCAGCCATACACAGGGGTCGAGAAGCAGGGTTGGCAATCAGCCCCAGCATTTT. It yields the protein CASSHTQGSRSRVGNQPQHF.